This entry lists 29 T cell receptor beta chains sequenced from one sample in a study of vaccination effects on CD4 cells after COVID-19. TCRdb's copy holds only in-frame clones and misses some; the assay was immunoSEQ multiplex PCR. The table lists about 15,000 clones, over 65% of them singletons. Viral peptide pool expansion of antigen-specific CD4+ T cells preceded sequencing in the ViraFEST assay. Isolating CD4+ T cells followed approximately 11 days of culture. This individual contracted SARS-CoV-2 between March and December 2020, as verified by PCR. The participants, recipients of two vaccine doses, got either BNT162b2 or mRNA-1273. Antigens of these TCRs are unknown. The sequencing used CD4+ T cells from PBMCs cultured with SARS-CoV-2 spike peptides, collected after COVID-19 vaccination. The receptors originated from a human donor who had a prior SARS-CoV-2 infection.

This clone was seen a few times. The chain is built from TRBV7-3 and TRBJ2-1; no firm D call. Between the trimmed V and J ends, which lost 2 bases and 2 bases, there was a span of 10 bases. This CDR3 contains 15 residues. Germline-derived CDR1 and CDR2 are SGHTA and FQGTGA. The CDR3 DNA reads as TGTGCCAGCAGCTTAGGGTCGGGCCCCTACAATGAGCAGTTCTTC. This sequence encodes CASSLGSGPYNEQFF.

CDR3: CASSPDRGEAFF. The CDR3 nucleotides read TGTGCCAGCAGCCCAGACAGGGGGGAAGCTTTCTTT. The chain employs TRBV7-8 and TRBJ1-1; 9 bases line up with TRBD1. CDR3 size: 12 residues. Unmatched junction bases numbered 3, after V lost 5 bases and J lost 8 bases. Per germline, CDR1 SGHVS and CDR2 FQNEAQ.

This clone was observed a handful of times. CDR3 in amino acids: CASSPRGSAIYNEQFF. CDR3 nucleotide sequence: TGTGCCAGCTCACCTCGGGGTAGCGCGATCTACAATGAGCAGTTCTTC. The chain joins TRBV18 to TRBJ2-1, with D possibly matching TRBD2 (5 bases). The V end lost 3 bases, the J end lost 3 bases, and 15 bases lay between the germline ends. Germline V gene lookup returns CDR1 KGHSH and CDR2 LQKENI. This CDR3 is 16 amino acids long.

The chain has TRBV27 and TRBJ2-2; possible D gene TRBD2, 5 bases. Germline V gene lookup returns CDR1 MNHEY and CDR2 SMNVEV (reference sequence). Trimming shortened V by 6 bases and J by 2 bases, and 13 bases separated the two germline ends. CDR3 length: 15 residues. The CDR3 loop is CASSALAINTGELFF. The DNA of the CDR3 is TGTGCCAGCAGCGCCCTAGCTATTAACACCGGGGAGCTGTTTTTT.

J is TRBJ2-3 and V is TRBV5-4; D unresolved. Germline V gives CDR1 SGHNT, CDR2 YYREEE (reference sequence). CDR3 size: 16 residues. V lost 5 bases and J 0 bases, leaving 16 bases between the germline ends. The CDR3 spells CASSPQDTPSTDTQYF. In DNA, the CDR3 is TGTGCCAGCAGTCCCCAAGATACCCCTAGCACAGATACGCAGTATTTT.

V usage is TRBV27 and J usage is TRBJ2-2, with 7 bases aligning to TRBD2. The germline gives CDR1 MNHEY, CDR2 SMNVEV (reference sequence). This CDR3 region has 16 residues. Losses at the gene ends were 2 bases for V and 2 bases for J; bases not matched to a gene: 5. DNA of the CDR3: TGTGCCAGCAGTTTAGGGCTAGCGGTTAACACCGGGGAGCTGTTTTTT. As protein: CASSLGLAVNTGELFF.

The gene calls are TRBV30 and TRBJ2-1; TRBD2 aligns across 9 bases. The junction had 12 bases not matched to a gene; V was cut back by 1 base and J by 8 bases. Germline CDR1 reads GTSNPN; CDR2 reads SVGIG (reference sequence). The CDR3 sequence is 16 residues long. CDR3 nucleotide sequence: TGTGCCTGGAGTGGCGGTAGCGGGAGAACTGGGGATGAGCAGTTCTTC. Amino acids: CAWSGGSGRTGDEQFF.

Written as DNA, the CDR3 is TGTGCCAGCAGTTGGGGGGGAGTCTTAGAGACCCAGTACTTC. It yields the protein CASSWGGVLETQYF. The V call is TRBV6-5, the J call TRBJ2-5, with 7 bases lining up with TRBD2. In germline, CDR1 is MNHEY, CDR2 SVGAGI. CDR3 length: 14 amino acids. With V trimmed by 4 bases and J by 4 bases, 6 bases remained unmatched.

The chain has TRBV19 and TRBJ1-5; TRBD1 might be the D (5 bases). The CDR3 is 16 residues long. Trimming cost V 7 bases and J 3 bases, with 19 bases left between them. Germline CDR1 and CDR2: LNHDA and SQIVND (reference sequence). The CDR3 DNA reads as TGTGCCAGTACCACCCGCCAGGGTACAATCAATCAGCCCCAGCATTTT. It yields the protein CASTTRQGTINQPQHF. Drawing the rest from reference TRBV19 and TRBJ1-5, the complete variable domain is DGGITQSPKYLFRKEGQNVTLSCEQNLNHDAMYWYRQDPGQGLRLIYYSQIVNDFQKGDIAEGYSVSREKKESFPLTVTSAQKNPTAFYLCASTTRQGTINQPQHFGDGTRLSIL.

This chain links TRBV9 with TRBJ2-3; weak D call: TRBD2 (6 bases). Between the trimmed V and J ends, which lost 2 bases and 1 base, there was a span of 17 bases. The CDR3 has 17 residues. Per germline, CDR1 SGDLS and CDR2 YYNGEE. CDR3 nucleotides: TGTGCCAGCAGCGTCGATCTTCCGGGAGTCGGCACAGATACGCAGTATTTT. This sequence encodes CASSVDLPGVGTDTQYF.

V is TRBV7-6 and J is TRBJ2-1; TRBD1 is a possible D gene (6 bases). Germline values: CDR1 SGHVS, CDR2 FNYEAQ. The CDR3 length is 16 residues. Trimming took off 5 bases at V and 0 bases at J, with 14 bases between the two ends. CDR3 coding DNA: TGTGCCAGCAGCCCTAGCCCGGGACACTCCTACAATGAGCAGTTCTTC. Protein: CASSPSPGHSYNEQFF.

The chain carries TRBV9 and TRBJ2-1, with D perhaps TRBD2 (5 bases). The CDR3 contains 13 residues. Germline assignment: CDR1 SGDLS and CDR2 YYNGEE. V shed 0 bases and J shed 6 bases, with 7 bases lying between them. The CDR3 loop reads CASSVVGANEQFF. The CDR3 nucleotides are TGTGCCAGCAGCGTAGTGGGAGCCAATGAGCAGTTCTTC.

This chain joins TRBV20-1 and TRBJ2-7; no firm D call. CDR3 length equals 15 residues. The V gene's germline CDR1 is DFQATT and CDR2 SNEGSKA (reference sequence). V was pared by 3 bases and J by 2 bases, with 17 bases between. The DNA for the CDR3 is TGCAGTGCTAGTAACAGTTTGACGTTAGCCTACGAGCAGTACTTC. Translated, it gives CSASNSLTLAYEQYF.

The V call is TRBV5-1, the J call TRBJ2-1; 7 bases fit TRBD2. Germline V lookup: CDR1 SGHRS, CDR2 YFSETQ. V shed 0 bases and J 2 bases; nucleotides not matched to a gene: 5. The CDR3 is made up of 16 amino acids. The CDR3 protein is CASSLGGGGAYNEQFF. The CDR3 region has the DNA TGCGCCAGCAGCTTGGGTGGTGGGGGGGCCTACAATGAGCAGTTCTTC.

The gene calls are TRBV6-4 and TRBJ2-5, with no clear D. The germline V gene encodes CDR1 MRHNA and CDR2 SNTAGT. The CDR3 loop spans 16 amino acids. Trimming shortened V by 8 bases and J by 3 bases, and 22 bases separated the two germline ends. The CDR3 protein is CASATIYSSLKETQYF. The DNA of the CDR3 is TGTGCCAGCGCCACCATATACTCTAGTCTTAAAGAGACCCAGTACTTC.

The J gene is TRBJ2-1, the V gene TRBV19; D remains unclear. Germline V CDR1 and CDR2: LNHDA, SQIVND (reference sequence). V was shortened by 5 bases and J by 4 bases, with 18 bases between the two germline ends. The CDR3 length is 16 residues. CDR3 in amino acids: CASSPFSLWEYNEQFF. CDR3 coding DNA: TGTGCCAGTAGTCCCTTTTCATTATGGGAATACAATGAGCAGTTCTTC. The whole variable domain, remainder taken from reference TRBV19 and TRBJ2-1, is DGGITQSPKYLFRKEGQNVTLSCEQNLNHDAMYWYRQDPGQGLRLIYYSQIVNDFQKGDIAEGYSVSREKKESFPLTVTSAQKNPTAFYLCASSPFSLWEYNEQFFGPGTRLTVL.

The rearrangement links TRBV18 to TRBJ1-4; D unclear. This CDR3 is 15 amino acids long. Germline lookup yields CDR1 KGHSH and CDR2 LQKENI. The V end lost 0 bases, the J end lost 8 bases, and 13 bases lay between the germline ends. CDR3 coding DNA: TGTGCCAGCTCACCACCGGGTTCAGGAGGAGAAAAACTGTTTTTT. The encoded protein is CASSPPGSGGEKLFF.

This clone was seen more than once but under ten times. The rearrangement links TRBV6-5 to TRBJ1-5; TRBD1 is a possible D gene (5 bases). Germline-derived CDR1 and CDR2 are MNHEY and SVGAGI. The V end lost 5 bases, the J end lost 2 bases, and 10 bases lay between the germline ends. This CDR3 is 14 amino acids long. CDR3 coding DNA: TGTGCCAGCAGTCTCAGGGCGGGCAATCAGCCCCAGCATTTT. Translated: CASSLRAGNQPQHF.

The chain links TRBV20-1 to TRBJ2-5; the match to TRBD2 covers 9 bases. CDR1 and CDR2 (germline): DFQATT, SNEGSKA (reference sequence). With 3 bases clipped from V and 5 bases from J, the junction kept 7 bases outside the gene matches. This CDR3 has 14 amino acids. CDR3 nucleotides: TGCAGTGCTAGTGGTCTAGCGGGATTGGAGACCCAGTACTTC. Its translation is CSASGLAGLETQYF.

The chain is built from TRBV15 and TRBJ2-5; 8 nucleotides align to TRBD2. CDR3 length: 16 residues. V was clipped by 1 base and J by 0 bases; unmatched bases: 4. Looked up from germline, CDR1 is LNHNV and CDR2 is YYDKDF (reference sequence). The CDR3 loop is CATSRGTSGNQETQYF. The CDR3 nucleotides are TGTGCCACCAGCAGAGGTACTAGCGGCAACCAAGAGACCCAGTACTTC.

This clone is a singleton in its sample. V gene TRBV6-4 combines with J gene TRBJ2-1; no definite D call. CDR1 and CDR2 (germline): MRHNA, SNTAGT. V gave up 5 bases and J gave up 6 bases, with 11 bases separating them. This CDR3 spans 13 amino acids. The CDR3 sequence: CASSYSLSNEQFF. The DNA for the CDR3 is TGTGCCAGCAGTTATAGTTTATCCAATGAGCAGTTCTTC.

This chain joins TRBV9 and TRBJ2-2, with D possibly called TRBD1 or TRBD2 (6 bases each). The V gene lost 0 bases and the J gene lost 3 bases, with 24 bases spanning the gap. Germline V gene sequence: CDR1 SGDLS, CDR2 YYNGEE. The length of the CDR3 is 20 residues. CDR3 sequence reads: CASSVEASSATKGDTGELFF. CDR3 DNA sequence: TGTGCCAGCAGCGTAGAGGCGTCTAGCGCAACGAAGGGGGACACCGGGGAGCTGTTTTTT.

The V gene is TRBV18, the J gene TRBJ2-7; 9 bases line up with TRBD2. The germline V gene has CDR1 KGHSH and CDR2 LQKENI. The CDR3 loop spans 13 amino acids. The V and J ends lost 3 bases and 6 bases, in that order; junction bases with no gene match: 3. The CDR3 loop reads CASSPGLAGEQYF. The CDR3 DNA is TGTGCCAGCTCACCGGGACTAGCAGGCGAGCAGTACTTC.

The DNA of the CDR3 is TGTGCCAGCAGCGCCGACAGGGGGAACACCATATATTTT. Protein: CASSADRGNTIYF. The chain is built from TRBV11-3 and TRBJ1-3; the match to TRBD1 covers 9 bases. The germline V gene encodes CDR1 SGHNT and CDR2 YENEEA. With V trimmed by 5 bases and J by 7 bases, 3 bases remained unmatched. CDR3 size: 13 residues.

V usage is TRBV5-5 and J usage is TRBJ2-7, with 11 nucleotides matching TRBD1. V shed 4 bases and J 6 bases; nucleotides not matched to a gene: 12. This CDR3 region has 16 residues. Germline CDR1 is SGHKS and CDR2 is YYEKEE (reference sequence). The CDR3 DNA sequence: TGTGCCAGCAGCCCAAGGACAGGGGGCTTGGGACGCGAGCAGTACTTC. Translated: CASSPRTGGLGREQYF. Complete variable domain (other parts from reference TRBV5-5 and TRBJ2-7): DAGVTQSPTHLIKTRGQQVTLRCSPISGHKSVSWYQQVLGQGPQFIFQYYEKEERGRGNFPDRFSARQFPNYSSELNVNALLLGDSALYLCASSPRTGGLGREQYFGPGTRLTVT.

The chain combines TRBV25-1 with TRBJ2-2; D possibly matches TRBD1 or TRBD2 (6 bases each). CDR3 length equals 12 residues. V was trimmed by 3 bases and J by 9 bases, leaving 8 bases between them. Germline CDR1 and CDR2: MGHDK and SYGVNS. The CDR3 region has the DNA TGTGCCAGCAGTGAGGGGGGCCGGGAGCTGTTTTTT. This sequence encodes CASSEGGRELFF.

The chain is built from TRBV2 and TRBJ2-7; 9 bases fit TRBD1. The J segment lost 2 bases and the V segment lost 7 bases, leaving 3 bases of the junction unmatched. The germline gives CDR1 SNHLY, CDR2 FYNNEI. There are 13 residues in the CDR3. CDR3 coding DNA: TGTGCCAGCAATAGGGACAGGGCCTACGAGCAGTACTTC. Translating it yields CASNRDRAYEQYF. The whole variable domain, filled in from reference TRBV2 and TRBJ2-7, reads EPEVTQTPSHQVTQMGQEVILRCVPISNHLYFYWYRQILGQKVEFLVSFYNNEISEKSEIFDDQFSVERPDGSNFTLKIRSTKLEDSAMYFCASNRDRAYEQYFGPGTRLTVT.

The sample holds a few counts of this clone. The genes are TRBV7-3 and TRBJ2-7, with D maybe TRBD2 (6 bases). Germline CDR1 SGHTA, CDR2 FQGTGA. V was trimmed by 2 bases and J by 0 bases, leaving 11 bases between them. The CDR3 runs 15 residues. The CDR3 region is CASSLAAGNSYEQYF. CDR3 sequence (DNA): TGTGCCAGCAGCTTAGCGGCGGGGAACTCCTACGAGCAGTACTTC. Full variable domain (outside the CDR3, taken from reference TRBV7-3 and TRBJ2-7): GAGVSQTPSNKVTEKGKYVELRCDPISGHTALYWYRQSLGQGPEFLIYFQGTGAADDSGLPNDRFFAVRPEGSVSTLKIQRTERGDSAVYLCASSLAAGNSYEQYFGPGTRLTVT.

The V and J genes are TRBV29-1 and TRBJ1-2; weak D call: TRBD1 (5 bases). Germline V gene sequence: CDR1 SQVTM, CDR2 ANQGSEA. The V end lost 6 bases, the J end lost 7 bases, and 24 bases lay between the germline ends. This CDR3 has 15 amino acids. CDR3 sequence reads: CSVFPGRAGTGGYTF. As DNA, the CDR3 is TGCAGCGTCTTCCCGGGTAGGGCAGGGACTGGTGGCTACACCTTC.